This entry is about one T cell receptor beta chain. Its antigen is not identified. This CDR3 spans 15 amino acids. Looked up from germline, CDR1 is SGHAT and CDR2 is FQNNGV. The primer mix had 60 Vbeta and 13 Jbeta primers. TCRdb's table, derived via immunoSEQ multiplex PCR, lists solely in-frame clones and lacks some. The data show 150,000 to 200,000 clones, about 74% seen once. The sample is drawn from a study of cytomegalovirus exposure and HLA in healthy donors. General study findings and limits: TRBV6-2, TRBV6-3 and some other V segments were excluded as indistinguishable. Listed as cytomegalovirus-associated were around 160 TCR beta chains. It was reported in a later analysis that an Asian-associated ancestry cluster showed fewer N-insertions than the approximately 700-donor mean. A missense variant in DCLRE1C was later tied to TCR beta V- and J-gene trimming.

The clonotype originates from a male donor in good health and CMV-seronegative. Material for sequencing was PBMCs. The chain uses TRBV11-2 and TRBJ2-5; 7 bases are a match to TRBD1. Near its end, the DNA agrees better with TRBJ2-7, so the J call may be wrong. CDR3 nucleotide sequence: TGTGCCAGCAGCTTAGAAGGCAGGGGGTCCTACGAGCAGTACTTC. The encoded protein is CASSLEGRGSYEQYF.